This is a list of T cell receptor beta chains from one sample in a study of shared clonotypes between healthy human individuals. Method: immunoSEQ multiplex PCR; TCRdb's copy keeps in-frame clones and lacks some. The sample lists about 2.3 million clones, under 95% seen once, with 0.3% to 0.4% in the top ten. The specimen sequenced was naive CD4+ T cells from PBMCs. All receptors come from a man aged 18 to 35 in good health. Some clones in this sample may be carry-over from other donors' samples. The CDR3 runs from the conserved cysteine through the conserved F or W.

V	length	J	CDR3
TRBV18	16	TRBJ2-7	CASSPGPPTAVGEQYF
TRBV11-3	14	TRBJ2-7	CASSPRRGSYEQYF
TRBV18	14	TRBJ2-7	CASSPLRQDYEQYF
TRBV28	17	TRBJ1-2	CASRNTGTGFLPPGYTF
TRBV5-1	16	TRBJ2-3	CASRAPRASGTDTQYF
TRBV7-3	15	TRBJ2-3	CASSRLAGVTDTQYF
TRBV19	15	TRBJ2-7	CASSTHGLGSYEQYF
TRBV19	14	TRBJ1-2	CASRTGTGVYGYTF
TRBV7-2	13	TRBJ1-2	CASSFLQAGGYTF
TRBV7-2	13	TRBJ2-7	CASSSIASYEQYF
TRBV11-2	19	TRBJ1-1	CASSSPHRQGRTLNTEAFF
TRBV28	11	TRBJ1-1	CASSSRPEAFF
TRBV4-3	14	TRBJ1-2	CASSQETGTYGYTF
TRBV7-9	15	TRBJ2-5	CASSLALKGPETQYF
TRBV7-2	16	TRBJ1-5	CASSLANQGSAQPQHF
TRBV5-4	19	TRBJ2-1	CASSLAQTSAAGSYNEQFF
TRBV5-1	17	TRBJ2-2	CASSPLRGLTNTGELFF
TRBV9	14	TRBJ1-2	CASSGTGDSIGYTF
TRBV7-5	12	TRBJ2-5	CARSLVWETQYF
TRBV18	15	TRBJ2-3	CASSRGTKVADTQYF
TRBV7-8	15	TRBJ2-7	CASTVRLAGLGEQYF
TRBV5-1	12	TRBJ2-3	CASSLLKDTQYF
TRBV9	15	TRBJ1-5	CASSAGTGLNQPQHF
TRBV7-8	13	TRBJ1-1	CASSLLQGTEAFF
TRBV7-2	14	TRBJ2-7	CASSSSGGQGEQYF
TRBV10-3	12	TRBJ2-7	CAISKTRYEQYF
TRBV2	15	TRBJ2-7	CASSEVQGGYVEQYF
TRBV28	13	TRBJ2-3	CAVAGQPTDTQYF
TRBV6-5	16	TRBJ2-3	CASSYTPAGGPDTQYF
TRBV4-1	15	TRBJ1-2	CASSSITGGNYGYTF
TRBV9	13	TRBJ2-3	CASSTRPGDTQYF
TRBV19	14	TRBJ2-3	CASSGVAGADTQYF
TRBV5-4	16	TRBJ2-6	CATQKPGNSGANVLTF
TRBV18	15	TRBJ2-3	CASSPPNLLSNTQYF
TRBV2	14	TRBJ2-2	CASRRGLYTGELFF
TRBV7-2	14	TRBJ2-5	CASSLPGRRETQYF
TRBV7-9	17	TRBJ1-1	CASSLPFFRHINTEAFF
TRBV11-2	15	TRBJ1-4	CASSSMAASGEKLFF
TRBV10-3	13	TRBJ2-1	CAIRLAGGDEQFF
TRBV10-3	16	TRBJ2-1	CAISLAGGSSYNEQFF
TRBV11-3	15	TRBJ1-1	CASSWGTEKNTEAFF
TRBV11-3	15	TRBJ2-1	CASSLGSGFSNEQFF
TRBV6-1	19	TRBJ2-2	CASSDPQGFRATNTGELFF
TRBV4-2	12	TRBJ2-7	CASSFNSYEQYF
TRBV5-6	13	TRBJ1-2	CASSLSGSYGYTF
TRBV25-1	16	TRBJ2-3	CASSGGRYLLTDTQYF
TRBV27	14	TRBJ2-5	CASSFSLLGETQYF
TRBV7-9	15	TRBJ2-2	CASSSWGAETGELFF
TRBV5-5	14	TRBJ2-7	CASSFGRDTYEQYF
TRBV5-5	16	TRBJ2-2	CASSDHRGTNTGELFF
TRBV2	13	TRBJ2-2	CASTGRGRGELFF
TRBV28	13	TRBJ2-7	CASSKGLSYEQYF
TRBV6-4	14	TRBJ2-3	CASSPDGHTDTQYF
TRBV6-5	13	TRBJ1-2	CASSLTPGGGYTF